These 3 T cell receptor beta chains came from one sample sequenced in a study of cytomegalovirus exposure and HLA in healthy donors. The study ran its PCR with 60 Vbeta and 13 Jbeta primers. Repertoires were generated with immunoSEQ multiplex PCR, while TCRdb's copy carries only in-frame clones and drops some. This sample has about 110,000 clones; roughly 80% occur once, and the top ten carry 2% to 3%. Sequenced sample: PBMCs. These receptors all come from a man aged 35-49 years in good health and CMV-seronegative.

The chain carries TRBV6-6 and TRBJ2-2; 7 nucleotides agree with TRBD1. CDR3 length: 15 residues. V gave up 7 bases and J gave up 4 bases; unmatched junction bases: 9. Germline CDR1 reads MNHNY; CDR2 reads SVGAGI (reference sequence). In DNA, the CDR3 is TGTGCCAGCAACAAACAGGGGCTGGGCACCGGGGAGCTGTTTTTT. Amino acids: CASNKQGLGTGELFF.

This clone was observed a single time. The chain has TRBV19 and TRBJ2-5; D is possibly TRBD1 (7 bases). The CDR3 spans 15 residues. The germline V and J ends were trimmed by 6 bases and 2 bases, with 16 bases remaining between them. Germline lookup yields CDR1 LNHDA and CDR2 SQIVND (reference sequence). Here the CDR3 reads CASSTGGTVQETQYF. For the CDR3, the DNA is TGTGCCAGTAGCACCGGAGGGACAGTGCAAGAGACCCAGTACTTC.

The chain employs TRBV4-2 and TRBJ2-7, with D possibly being TRBD1 (6 bases). V gave up 0 bases and J gave up 0 bases, with 12 bases separating them. Germline values: CDR1 LGHNA, CDR2 YNFKEQ. The CDR3 extends over 16 amino acids. In nucleotides, the CDR3 is TGTGCCAGCAGCCAAGATTCAGGACAGATCTCCTACGAGCAGTACTTC. Its protein product is CASSQDSGQISYEQYF.